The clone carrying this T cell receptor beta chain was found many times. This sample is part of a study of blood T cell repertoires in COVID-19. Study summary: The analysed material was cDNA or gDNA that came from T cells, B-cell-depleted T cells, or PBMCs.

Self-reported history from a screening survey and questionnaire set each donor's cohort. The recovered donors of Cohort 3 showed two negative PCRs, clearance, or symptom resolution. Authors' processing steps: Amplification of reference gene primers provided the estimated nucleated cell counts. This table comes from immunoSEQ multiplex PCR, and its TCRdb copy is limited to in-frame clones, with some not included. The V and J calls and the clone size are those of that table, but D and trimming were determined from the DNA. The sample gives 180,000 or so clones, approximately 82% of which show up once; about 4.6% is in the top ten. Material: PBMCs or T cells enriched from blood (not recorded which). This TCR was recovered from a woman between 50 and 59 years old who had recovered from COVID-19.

As DNA, the CDR3 is TGTGCCAGCAGCTTGGTTCTCGATCGGGGTAATGAAAAACTGTTTTTT. Residues: CASSLVLDRGNEKLFF. The chain recombines TRBV5-6 with TRBJ1-4; D is ambiguous. CDR3 length: 16 residues. CDR1 SGHDT and CDR2 YYEEEE come from the germline V gene. Trimming took 0 bases from V and 4 from J, leaving 13 bases between them.